This T cell receptor beta chain is drawn from a study of blood T cell repertoires in COVID-19 (dated by TCRdb to the early 2020s). About the full investigation: The collaborator samples originated in the United States, Italy and Spain and spanned the acute and convalescent phases of COVID-19. The prospective study material was composed of cDNA or gDNA derived from T cells, B-cell-depleted T cells, or PBMCs. Subjects who had been exposed to COVID-19, were actively infected with it, or had recovered from it provided the deeply sampled blood TCRbeta repertoires that made up the dataset. The repertoires were released in a freely available public database meant as a resource for research on the immune response to SARS-CoV-2. The samples were drawn from the first 160 participants of the ongoing ImmuneRACE study and from 1,254 subjects provided by 6 global collaborators. Sample metadata almost always included a de-identified subject ID, COVID-19 status, age in years and sex. Where HLA class I and class II types were available, the types were taken from metadata supplied by the sample provider, not from assay-based typing. Overall results and qualifications from the work: The quantity of clinical and demographic metadata differed by source and by participant and was supplied without curation.

Based on the germline V gene, the CDR1 and CDR2 sequences are SQVTM and ANQGSEA. From the cysteine through the phenylalanine, the CDR3 covers 16 amino acids. The sequence is cut down to CDR3 DNA, 48 bases in frame from base 1. V is cut back by 0 bases and J by 1 base, with 1 base in the junction unmatched. This clone was recorded once. Its antigen is not yet known. Per-base qualities were not stored, and no clone one base away is much larger. TCRbeta CDR3 regions were amplified from genomic DNA by means of the immunoSEQ Assay, a bias-controlled multiplex PCR. As for how the authors treated the data: Nucleated cell counts per sample were estimated from amplification of reference gene primers within the assay. To quantify the absolute abundance of each unique TCRbeta CDR3 rearrangement, sequence reads were collapsed and filtered. For each sample, productive Simpson clonality was calculated by taking the square root of Simpson's diversity index across productive rearrangements. This immuneACCESS table, as held by TCRdb, lists in-frame sequences with V and J called but not all clones. Of the missing ones, under half trace to an unresolved V gene in checked studies; the others have no known cause. V and J calls and clone size come straight from that table; D and trimming were deduced from the DNA. Present in this sample are 320,000 or so clones, around 90% of which were seen just once. The top ten constitute approximately 5.5% of the sample.

Participants in the prospective study were enrolled through a virtual design, were aged roughly 18 to 100 years, and lived in under 25 United States geographic areas. To assign participants to cohorts, the prospective study relied on clinical history that participants themselves reported in a screening survey and a study questionnaire. Recovered participants in ImmuneRACE Cohort 3 were defined as having two consecutive negative NP/OP PCR tests, clearance from a healthcare professional, or resolution of symptoms. Each participant in the prospective study had whole blood, serum and a nasopharyngeal or oropharyngeal swab collected by mobile phlebotomists. Additional blood draws and questionnaires over an approximately two-month period could optionally be provided by prospective study participants. Blood samples from the prospective study were shipped frozen or at room temperature prior to DNA extraction.

The receptor comes from a man in his 60s who had recovered from COVID-19. Sequenced material: PBMCs or T cells enriched from blood (not recorded which). Recombination connected TRBV29-1 to TRBJ2-1, with TRBD2 matching 12 junction bases. The nucleotide sequence reads TGCAGCGTTGAAGATCTAGCGGGAGGGTCCTACAATGAGCAGTTCTTC. This yields the protein CSVEDLAGGSYNEQFF.